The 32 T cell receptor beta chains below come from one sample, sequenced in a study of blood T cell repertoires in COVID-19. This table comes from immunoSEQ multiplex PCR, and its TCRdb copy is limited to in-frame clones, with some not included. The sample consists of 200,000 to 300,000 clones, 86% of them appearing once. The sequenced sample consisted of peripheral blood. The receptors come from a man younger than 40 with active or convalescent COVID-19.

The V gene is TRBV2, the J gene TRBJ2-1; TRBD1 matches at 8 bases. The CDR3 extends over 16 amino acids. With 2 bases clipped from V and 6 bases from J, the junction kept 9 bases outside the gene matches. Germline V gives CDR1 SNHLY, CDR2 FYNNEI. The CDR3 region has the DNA TGTGCCAGCAGTGAATACCCGCAGGGGGCGCGCAATGAGCAGTTCTTC. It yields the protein CASSEYPQGARNEQFF.

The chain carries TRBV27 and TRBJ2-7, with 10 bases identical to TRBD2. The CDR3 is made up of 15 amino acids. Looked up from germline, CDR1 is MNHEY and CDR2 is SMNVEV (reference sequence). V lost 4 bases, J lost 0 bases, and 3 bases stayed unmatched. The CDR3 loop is CASSSLAGDSYEQYF. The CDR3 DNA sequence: TGTGCCAGCAGTTCCCTAGCGGGGGACTCCTACGAGCAGTACTTC.

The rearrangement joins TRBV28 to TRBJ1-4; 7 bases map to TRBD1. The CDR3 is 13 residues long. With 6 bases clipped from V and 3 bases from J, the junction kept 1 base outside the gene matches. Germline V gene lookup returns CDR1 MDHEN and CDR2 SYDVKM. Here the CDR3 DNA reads TGTGCCAGCAGGGGACAGCCTAATGAAAAACTGTTTTTT. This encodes CASRGQPNEKLFF.

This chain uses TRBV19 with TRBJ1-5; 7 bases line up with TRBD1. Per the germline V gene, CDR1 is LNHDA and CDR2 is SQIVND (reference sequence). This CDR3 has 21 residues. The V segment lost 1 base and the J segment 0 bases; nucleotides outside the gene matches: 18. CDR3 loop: CASSIAGDREAIFRSNQPQHF. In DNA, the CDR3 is TGTGCCAGTAGTATAGCCGGAGACAGGGAAGCGATTTTTCGTAGCAATCAGCCCCAGCATTTT.

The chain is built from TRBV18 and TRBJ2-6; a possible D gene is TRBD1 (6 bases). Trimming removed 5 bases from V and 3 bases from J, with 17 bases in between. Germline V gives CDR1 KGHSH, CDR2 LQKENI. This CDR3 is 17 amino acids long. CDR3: CASSYPVGAHGANVLTF. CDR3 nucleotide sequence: TGTGCCAGCTCATACCCCGTGGGGGCGCATGGGGCCAACGTCCTGACTTTC.

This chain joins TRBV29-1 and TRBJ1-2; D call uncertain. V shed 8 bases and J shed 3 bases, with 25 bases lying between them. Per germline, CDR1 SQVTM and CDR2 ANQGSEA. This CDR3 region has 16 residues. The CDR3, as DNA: TGCAGCACCTCCTCACCCGGGAGAGGAGAGGACTATGGCTACACCTTC. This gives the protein CSTSSPGRGEDYGYTF.

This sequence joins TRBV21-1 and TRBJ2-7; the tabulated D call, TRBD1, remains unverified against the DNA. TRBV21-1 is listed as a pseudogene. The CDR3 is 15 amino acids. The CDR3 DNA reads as TGTGCCAGCAGCAATAGCTACCAGGGCCCGATGAAGCAGTACTTC. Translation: CASSNSYQGPMKQYF.

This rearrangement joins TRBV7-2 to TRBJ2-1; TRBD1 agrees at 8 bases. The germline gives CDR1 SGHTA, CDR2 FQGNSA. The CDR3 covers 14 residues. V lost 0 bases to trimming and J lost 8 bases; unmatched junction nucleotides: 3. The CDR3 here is CASSLAGTGYEQFF. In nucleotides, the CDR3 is TGTGCCAGCAGCTTAGCCGGGACAGGCTATGAGCAGTTCTTC.

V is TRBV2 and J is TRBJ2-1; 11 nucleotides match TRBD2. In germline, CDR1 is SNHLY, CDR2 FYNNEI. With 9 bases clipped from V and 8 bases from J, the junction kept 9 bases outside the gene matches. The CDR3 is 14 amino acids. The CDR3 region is CASVLAGGPHEQFF. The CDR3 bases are TGTGCCAGTGTTTTAGCGGGGGGGCCTCATGAGCAGTTCTTC.

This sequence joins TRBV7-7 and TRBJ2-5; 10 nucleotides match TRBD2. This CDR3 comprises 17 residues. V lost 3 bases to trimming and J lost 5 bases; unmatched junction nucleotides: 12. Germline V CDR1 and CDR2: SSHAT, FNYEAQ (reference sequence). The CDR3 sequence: CASSLSLEAGGPETQYF. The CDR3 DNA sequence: TGTGCCAGCAGCTTGAGTTTGGAAGCGGGGGGGCCTGAGACCCAGTACTTC.

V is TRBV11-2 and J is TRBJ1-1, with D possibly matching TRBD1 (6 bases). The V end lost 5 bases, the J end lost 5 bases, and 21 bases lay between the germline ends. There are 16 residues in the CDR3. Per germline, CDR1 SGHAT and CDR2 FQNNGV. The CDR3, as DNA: TGTGCCAGCAGCATCTTAGAGGGGGGGTTAGGGACTGAAGCTTTCTTT. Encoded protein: CASSILEGGLGTEAFF.

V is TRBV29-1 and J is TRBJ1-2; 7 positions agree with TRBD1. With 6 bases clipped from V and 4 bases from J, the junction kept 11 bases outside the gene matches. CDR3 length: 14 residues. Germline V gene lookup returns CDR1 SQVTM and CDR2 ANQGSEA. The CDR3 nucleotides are TGCAGCGTCGCAACAGGGGACCTTGTCTATGGCTACACCTTC. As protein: CSVATGDLVYGYTF.

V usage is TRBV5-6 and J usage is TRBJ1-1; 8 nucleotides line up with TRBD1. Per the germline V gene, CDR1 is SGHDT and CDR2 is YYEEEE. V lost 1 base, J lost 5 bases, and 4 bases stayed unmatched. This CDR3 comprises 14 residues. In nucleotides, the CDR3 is TGTGCCAGCAGCTTGACAGGGGGAATAACTGAAGCTTTCTTT. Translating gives CASSLTGGITEAFF.

The CDR3 loop is CASRVSWALGEQYF. DNA for the CDR3: TGTGCCAGCAGGGTGTCATGGGCTCTGGGCGAGCAGTACTTC. The chain joins TRBV27 to TRBJ2-7, with D hard to call. The CDR3 is made up of 14 amino acids. V was pared by 6 bases and J by 6 bases, with 18 bases between. Germline CDR1 reads MNHEY; CDR2 reads SMNVEV (reference sequence).

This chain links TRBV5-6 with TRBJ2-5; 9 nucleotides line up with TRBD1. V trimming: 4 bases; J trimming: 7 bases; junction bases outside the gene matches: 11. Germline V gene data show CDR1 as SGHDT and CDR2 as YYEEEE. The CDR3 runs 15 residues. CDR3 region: CASSTRDRDFGTQYF. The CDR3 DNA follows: TGTGCCAGCAGCACCCGGGACAGGGATTTCGGGACCCAGTACTTC. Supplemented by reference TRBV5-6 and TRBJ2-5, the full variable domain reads DAGVTQSPTHLIKTRGQQVTLRCSPKSGHDTVSWYQQALGQGPQFIFQYYEEEERQRGNFPDRFSGHQFPNYSSELNVNALLLGDSALYLCASSTRDRDFGTQYFGPGTRLLVL.

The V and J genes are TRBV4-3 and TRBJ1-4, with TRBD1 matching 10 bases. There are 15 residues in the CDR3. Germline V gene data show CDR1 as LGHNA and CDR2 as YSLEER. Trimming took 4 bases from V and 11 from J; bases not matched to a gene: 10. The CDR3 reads CASSRSGTGVYKLFF. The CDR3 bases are TGCGCCAGCAGCCGGTCCGGGACAGGGGTTTACAAACTGTTTTTT.

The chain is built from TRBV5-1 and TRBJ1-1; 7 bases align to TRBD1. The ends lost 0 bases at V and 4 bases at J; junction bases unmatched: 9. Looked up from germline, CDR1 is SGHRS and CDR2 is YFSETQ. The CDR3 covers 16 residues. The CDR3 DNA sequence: TGCGCCAGCAGCTTGGCCGGAAGACAGGGCGGCACTGAAGCTTTCTTT. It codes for CASSLAGRQGGTEAFF.

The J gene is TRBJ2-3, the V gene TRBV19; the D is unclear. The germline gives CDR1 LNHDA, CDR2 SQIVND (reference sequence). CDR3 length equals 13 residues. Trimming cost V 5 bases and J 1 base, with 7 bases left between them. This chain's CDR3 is CASSSVGTDTQYF. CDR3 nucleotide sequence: TGTGCCAGTAGTTCGGTAGGCACAGATACGCAGTATTTT. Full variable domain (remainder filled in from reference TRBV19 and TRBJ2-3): DGGITQSPKYLFRKEGQNVTLSCEQNLNHDAMYWYRQDPGQGLRLIYYSQIVNDFQKGDIAEGYSVSREKKESFPLTVTSAQKNPTAFYLCASSSVGTDTQYFGPGTRLTVL.

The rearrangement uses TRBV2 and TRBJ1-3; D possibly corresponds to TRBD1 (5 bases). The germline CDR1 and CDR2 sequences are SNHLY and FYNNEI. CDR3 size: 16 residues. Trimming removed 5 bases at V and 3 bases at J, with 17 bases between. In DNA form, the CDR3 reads TGTGCCAGCAGTCCCCGGACAAATCATCGTGGAAACACCATATATTTT. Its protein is CASSPRTNHRGNTIYF.

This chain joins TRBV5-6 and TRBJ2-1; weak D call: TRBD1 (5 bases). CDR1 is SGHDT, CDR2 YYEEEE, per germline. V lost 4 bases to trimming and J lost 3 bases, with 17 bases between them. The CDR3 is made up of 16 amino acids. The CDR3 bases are TGTGCCAGCAGCGGAATCATGGACATGTTCTACAATGAGCAGTTCTTC. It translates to CASSGIMDMFYNEQFF.

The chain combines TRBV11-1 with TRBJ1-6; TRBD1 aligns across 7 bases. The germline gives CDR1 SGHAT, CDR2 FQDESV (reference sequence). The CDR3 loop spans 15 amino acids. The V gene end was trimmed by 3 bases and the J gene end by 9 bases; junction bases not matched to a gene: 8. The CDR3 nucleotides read TGTGCCAGCAGCTTCTGGGCAGGGGGAGGTTCACCCCTCCACTTT. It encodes CASSFWAGGGSPLHF.

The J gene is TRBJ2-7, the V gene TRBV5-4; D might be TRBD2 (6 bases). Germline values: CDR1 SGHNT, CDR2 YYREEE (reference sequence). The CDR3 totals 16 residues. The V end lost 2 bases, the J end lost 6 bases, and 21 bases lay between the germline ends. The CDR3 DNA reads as TGTGCCAGCAGCTTAGATTGGGACTCTTTCTCGGGCGAGCAGTACTTC. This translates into CASSLDWDSFSGEQYF.

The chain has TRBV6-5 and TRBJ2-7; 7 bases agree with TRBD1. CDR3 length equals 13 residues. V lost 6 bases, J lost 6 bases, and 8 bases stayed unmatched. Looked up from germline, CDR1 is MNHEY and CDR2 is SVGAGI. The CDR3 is CASSQQGWSEQYF. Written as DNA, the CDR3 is TGTGCCAGCAGCCAACAGGGGTGGTCCGAGCAGTACTTC.

CDR3 amino acids: CASRKLGGVLHF. The CDR3 bases are TGTGCCAGCCGCAAATTAGGAGGGGTCCTCCACTTT. The rearrangement joins TRBV5-6 to TRBJ1-6; TRBD1 might be the D (5 bases). The germline CDR1 and CDR2 sequences are SGHDT and YYEEEE. This CDR3 spans 12 amino acids. Trimming took off 7 bases at V and 15 bases at J, with 17 bases between the two ends.

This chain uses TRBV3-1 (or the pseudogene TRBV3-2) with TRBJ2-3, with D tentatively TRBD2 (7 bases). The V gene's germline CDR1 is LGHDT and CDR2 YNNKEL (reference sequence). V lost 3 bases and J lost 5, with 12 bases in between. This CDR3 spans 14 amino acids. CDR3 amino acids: CASSQRGRLDTQYF. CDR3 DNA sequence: TGTGCCAGCAGCCAGCGGGGGCGGTTAGATACGCAGTATTTT.

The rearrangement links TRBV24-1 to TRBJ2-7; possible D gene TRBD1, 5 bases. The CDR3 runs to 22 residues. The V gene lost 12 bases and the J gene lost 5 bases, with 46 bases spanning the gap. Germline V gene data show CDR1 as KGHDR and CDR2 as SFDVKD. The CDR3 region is CAHKLKTDFNTIIKRHHHEQYF. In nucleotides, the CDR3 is TGTGCCCACAAACTTAAGACAGACTTTAATACCATTATAAAAAGACATCACCACGAGCAGTACTTC.

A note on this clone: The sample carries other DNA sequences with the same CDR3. The CDR3 bases are TGTGCCAGCAGCCCCCGGGGGGATAGCAATCAGCCCCAGCATTTT. Its translation: CASSPRGDSNQPQHF. V and J are TRBV7-9 and TRBJ1-5, with a tentative D call TRBD1 (5 bases). The germline CDR1 and CDR2 sequences are SEHNR and FQNEAQ (reference sequence). The ends were cut back, 5 bases at V and 0 bases at J, with 11 bases in the middle. This CDR3 is 15 amino acids long. Full variable domain (outside the CDR3, taken from reference TRBV7-9 and TRBJ1-5): DTGVSQNPRHKITKRGQNVTFRCDPISEHNRLYWYRQTLGQGPEFLTYFQNEAQLEKSRLLSDRFSAERPKGSFSTLEIQRTEQGDSAMYLCASSPRGDSNQPQHFGDGTRLSIL.

The DNA for the CDR3 is TGTGCCAGTAGTAGAGGTGGGACAGTCCTAAACTATGGCTACACCTTC. Translating it yields CASSRGGTVLNYGYTF. The chain couples TRBV19 to TRBJ1-2; 7 positions agree with TRBD1. CDR3 length: 16 residues. Germline V gives CDR1 LNHDA, CDR2 SQIVND (reference sequence). The J segment lost 2 bases and the V segment lost 4 bases, leaving 10 bases of the junction unmatched.

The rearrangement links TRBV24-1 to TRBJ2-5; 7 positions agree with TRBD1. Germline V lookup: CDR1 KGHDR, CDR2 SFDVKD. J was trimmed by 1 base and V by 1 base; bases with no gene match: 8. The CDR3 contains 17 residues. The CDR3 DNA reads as TGTGCCACCAGTGATTTTCGACCCGGGACAGTCCAAGAGACCCAGTACTTC. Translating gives CATSDFRPGTVQETQYF.

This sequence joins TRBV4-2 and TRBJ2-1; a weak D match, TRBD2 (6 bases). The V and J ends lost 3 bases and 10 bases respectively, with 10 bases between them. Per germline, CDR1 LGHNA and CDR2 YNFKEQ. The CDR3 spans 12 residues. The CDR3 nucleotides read TGTGCCAGCAGCCAGGCCCGGGGGGAGCAGTTCTTC. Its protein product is CASSQARGEQFF.

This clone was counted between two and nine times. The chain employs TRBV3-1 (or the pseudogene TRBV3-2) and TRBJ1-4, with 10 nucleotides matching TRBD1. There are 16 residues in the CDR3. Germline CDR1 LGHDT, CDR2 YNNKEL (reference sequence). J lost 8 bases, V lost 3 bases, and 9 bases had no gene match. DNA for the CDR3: TGTGCCAGCAGCCAGCTAAGACAGGGGGCGGGCGAAAAACTGTTTTTT. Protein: CASSQLRQGAGEKLFF.

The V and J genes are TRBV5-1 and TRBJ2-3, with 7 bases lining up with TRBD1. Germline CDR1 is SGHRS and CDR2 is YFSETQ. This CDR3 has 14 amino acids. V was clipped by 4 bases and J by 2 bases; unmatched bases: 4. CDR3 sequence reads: CASSKGQSTDTQYF. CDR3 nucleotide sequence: TGCGCCAGCAGCAAGGGACAGTCCACAGATACGCAGTATTTT.